This T cell receptor beta chain emerged from a study of shared clonotypes between healthy human individuals (dated by TCRdb to about 2020). The study in broad terms: The cohort included a few men and a couple of women between 18 and 49 years of age. For each donor, CD4 naive and CD4 memory were each given three plates, CD8 naive was given two plates, and CD8 memory was given one plate. To estimate repertoire size and how much clonotype sharing occurs between individuals, the study deeply sequenced the blood TCR repertoires of five healthy adults. Different laboratories and diverse techniques were used to prepare libraries and sequence TCR repertoires, to increase sequencing depth and limit assay-specific biases. Each donor's leukapheresis produced roughly between roughly 0.9 and 8.9 billion PBMCs. Here is what the overall study found, with its caveats: Even with the large sequencing depth, rarefaction of the sorted-subset datasets indicated that sequencing was incomplete. Pairwise subsampling indicated that sequencing depth was expected to affect the degree of clonotype sharing among donors. Because the study included a small number of donors, the genetic and exposure-history diversity represented was limited. Higher generation probabilities were observed for clonotypes shared by all four sorted-subset donors than for non-shared clonotypes. About 5% of naive CD4, 3.5% of naive CD8, roughly 2.5% of memory CD4, and approximately 0.4% of memory CD8 clonotypes were shared across a few donors. Larger estimated clonotype richness was generally found for naive subsets than for memory subsets. Sampling was restricted to blood, and TCR repertoires in tissues likely differ from the TCR repertoires found in blood.

TCR CDR3 regions were amplified from genomic DNA by multiplex PCR using the deep immunoSEQ assay. Extracted genomic DNA from each cell subset was spread evenly across all wells of several immunoSEQ 96-well plates, with each plate serving as a replicate. Each replicate PCR for sorted subsets received about 210 ng genomic DNA, equal to about 30,000 T cell genomes. Purified libraries were measured with a Qubit 3.0 fluorometer, size-checked on a Bioanalyzer 2100, and measured again with the KAPA Library Quantification kit. Every immunoSEQ 96-well plate was sequenced on a dedicated single-read 150-cycle Illumina NextSeq 550 flow cell. Regarding the original processing steps: Because the immunoSEQ output included only junctional sequences and no quality scores, the filtering could not be the same as the filtering used for full-length reads. Sequences were annotated with PyIR, a Python wrapper for IgBLAST v1.9, using IMGT germline references to assign V/J genes and CDR3. Reads were removed for weak V/J assignments (E-value above 1e-6), missing CDR3, stop codons, out-of-frame junctions, or ambiguous translated residues. V3J clonotypes were defined by identical inferred V gene, J gene, and CDR3 amino acid sequence. Percentage overlap between repertoires was calculated by dividing the number of shared unique clonotypes by the size of the smaller repertoire. Three approaches were used to assess repertoire richness: RTK rarefaction, the Chao1 estimator, and Recon v2.1 estimates of unobserved clonotypes. OLGA was used to compute generation probabilities for all TCRbeta clonotypes that the gDNA method yielded from four donors. TCRdb carries this immuneACCESS record with in-frame sequences only. Its versions omit some clonotypes, under half of them owing to an unresolved V gene in the studies checked, with the rest unexplained. V and J calls plus clone size are reproduced from that table; the DNA served to infer D and trimming. The sample table contains about 2.4 million clones; only one count was recorded for 85% to 95% of them. Roughly 0.13% of the sample lies in the top ten.

The CDR3 runs 16 residues from the cysteine to the phenylalanine. The retained sequence is limited to the CDR3, 48 bases, with the frame set at the first base. V trim: 4 bases; J trim: 0 bases; unmatched bases: 7. From a lookup of the germline V gene, CDR1 and CDR2 are ENHRY and SYGVKD. For this clone: Its antigen is unknown. One base away there is no much larger clone; base qualities are not given.

The donors were healthy, HIV-negative adults with no recently reported acute infections or vaccinations. Every donor was a Caucasian adult living in Nashville, Tennessee, USA. CD4+ T cells were enriched by magnetic negative selection; naive cells were then positively selected on CD45RA, and the negative fraction formed the memory subset. Blood was collected by leukapheresis, and PBMCs were isolated by Ficoll-Histopaque density gradient centrifugation and then cryopreserved in liquid nitrogen vapor phase. Analytical flow cytometry was used to check the purity and quantity of every magnetically sorted T cell population. Genomic DNA was isolated from every sorted fraction and measured by UV absorbance on a Nanodrop 2000c.

The TCR sequence derives from a man in his late teens or twenties in good health. The sample was naive CD4+ T cells sorted from blood. The cell subset or site label for this specimen denotes: CD45RA+ positively selected. The chain was built from TRBV10-3 and TRBJ1-1; 8 middle bases align to TRBD1. The CDR3 region: CAISADRGQMNTEAFF. The DNA sequence is given as TGTGCCATCAGTGCAGACAGGGGCCAAATGAACACTGAAGCTTTCTTT.